This TCR beta chain was sequenced during a study of T cell responses to AZD1222 COVID-19 vaccine. Study results and caveats: Donor demographics were predominantly white British with a female majority; clonal diversity may be underestimated.

A note on this clone: No antigen is known for it.

The method was immunoSEQ multiplex PCR; TCRdb's version includes in-frame clones alone and lacks a portion of them. The sample lists 150,000 to 170,000 clones; 90% were seen once. This CDR3 spans 12 amino acids. The ends were cut back, 3 bases at V and 6 bases at J, with 6 bases in the middle. The specimen was peripheral blood, collected on day 0 of AZD1222 vaccination. This TCR came from an adult in good health. The chain links TRBV12-3 or TRBV12-4 to TRBJ1-5; D gene ambiguous. The CDR3 DNA follows: TGTGCCAGCAGTTTCCTCCGTCAGCCCCAGCATTTT. This codes for CASSFLRQPQHF.